The T cell receptor (beta chain) under discussion was sequenced for a study of blood T cell repertoires in COVID-19. Study-level information: Samples came from the United States, Italy and Spain, spanning acute and convalescent COVID-19. Sources were T cells, B-cell-depleted T cells, or PBMCs; the material itself was cDNA or gDNA.

As handled by the study authors: Counts of nucleated cells, estimated from reference gene primer amplification, were obtained. Sequenced by immunoSEQ multiplex PCR; TCRdb stores in-frame clones only, minus some. The DNA was the basis for D and trimming; V, J and clone size are from that table. The table has roughly 99,000 clones, around 89% seen once; the top ten hold 5.5% to 8%. V dropped 10 bases and J dropped 2; count of bases not matched to a gene: 8. Germline V gives CDR1 MDHEN, CDR2 SYDVKM. The CDR3 length is 15 residues. The specimen sequenced was peripheral blood. The J gene is TRBJ2-1, the V gene TRBV28; TRBD2 matches 10 bases. This receptor was obtained from a man aged 50 or older with active or convalescent COVID-19. The CDR3 nucleotides read TGTGCCACCACCCTAGCGGGAGTAGCCTACAATGAGCAGTTCTTC. This codes for CATTLAGVAYNEQFF.